The clone carrying this T cell receptor (beta chain) was seen just once. The entry originates in a study of low-dose radiotherapy and immunotherapy resistance in tumors. Noted time point: after trial treatment. Treatment meaning: LDRT plus nivolumab, ipilimumab, low-dose cyclophosphamide and aspirin (RACIN trial). Low-dose radiotherapy and low-dose cyclophosphamide, together with aspirin, ipilimumab and nivolumab, were given to donors. Germline-derived CDR1 and CDR2 are MNHEY and SVGEGT. V shed 8 bases, J shed 8 bases, and the junction held 11 bases outside the gene matches. The CDR3 consists of 14 residues. TCR amplification involved approximately 20 PCR cycles with a constant-region primer and V-primer adapter. TCRdb re-called the reads with MiXCR, one entry per CDR3 protein. The data hold around 57,000 distinct CDR3 sequences, with approximately 35% observed a single time.

The chain links TRBV6-2 or TRBV6-3 to TRBJ2-5; 10 bases agree with TRBD2. The source was PBMCs, collected after low-dose radiotherapy plus immunotherapy. This receptor was identified in a male donor with rectosigmoid adenocarcinoma. The CDR3 region has the DNA TGTGCCAGCTGTTTAGCGGGGGGACCCGGAACCCAGTACTTC. Protein product: CASCLAGGPGTQYF.